The clone carrying this T cell receptor beta chain showed up just a few times. The data originate from a study of shared clonotypes between healthy human individuals. Data came from immunoSEQ multiplex PCR; TCRdb stores just in-frame clones and leaves some out. This sample has roughly 2.5 million clones, with roughly nine tenths found just once. In germline, CDR1 is SEHNR, CDR2 FQNEAQ (reference sequence). Losses at the gene ends were 0 bases for V and 0 bases for J; bases not matched to a gene: 2. This CDR3 region has 16 residues. The source is a man younger than 30 in good health. Sequenced input: naive CD4+ T cells sorted from blood. The subset: CD45RA+ positively selected. The rearrangement uses TRBV7-9 and TRBJ1-2; 9 positions match TRBD1. The DNA for the CDR3 is TGTGCCAGCAGCTTAGCACAGGGGGCATCTAACTATGGCTACACCTTC. This gives the protein CASSLAQGASNYGYTF. Filled out from reference TRBV7-9 and TRBJ1-2, the complete variable domain reads DTGVSQNPRHKITKRGQNVTFRCDPISEHNRLYWYRQTLGQGPEFLTYFQNEAQLEKSRLLSDRFSAERPKGSFSTLEIQRTEQGDSAMYLCASSLAQGASNYGYTFGSGTRLTVV.